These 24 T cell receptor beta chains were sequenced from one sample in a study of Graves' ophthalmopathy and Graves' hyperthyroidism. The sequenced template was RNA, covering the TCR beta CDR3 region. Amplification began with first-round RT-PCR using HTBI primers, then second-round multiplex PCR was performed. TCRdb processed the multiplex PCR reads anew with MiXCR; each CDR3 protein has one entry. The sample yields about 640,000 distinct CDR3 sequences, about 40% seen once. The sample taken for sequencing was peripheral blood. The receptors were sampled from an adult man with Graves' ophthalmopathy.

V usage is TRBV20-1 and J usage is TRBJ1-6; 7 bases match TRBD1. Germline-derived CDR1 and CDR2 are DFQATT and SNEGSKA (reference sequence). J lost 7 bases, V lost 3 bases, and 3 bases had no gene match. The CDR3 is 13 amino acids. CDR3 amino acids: CSASVQGNSPLHF. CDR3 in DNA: TGCAGTGCTAGTGTACAGGGGAATTCACCCCTCCACTTT.

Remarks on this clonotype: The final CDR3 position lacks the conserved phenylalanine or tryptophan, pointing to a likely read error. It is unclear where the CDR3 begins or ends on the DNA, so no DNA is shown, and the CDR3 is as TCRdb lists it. This chain's CDR3 is CSVEGSDGYTFGS. The J gene is TRBJ2-5, the V gene TRBV29-1. Both ends counted, the CDR3 spans 13 residues. The germline V gene encodes CDR1 SQVTM and CDR2 ANQGSEA.

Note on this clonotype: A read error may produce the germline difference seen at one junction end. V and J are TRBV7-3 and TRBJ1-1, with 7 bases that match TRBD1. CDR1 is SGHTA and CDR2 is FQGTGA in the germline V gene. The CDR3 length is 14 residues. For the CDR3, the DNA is TGTGTCAGCAGGGGGAGAGGCCCGAACACTGAAGCTTTCTTT. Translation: CVSRGRGPNTEAFF.

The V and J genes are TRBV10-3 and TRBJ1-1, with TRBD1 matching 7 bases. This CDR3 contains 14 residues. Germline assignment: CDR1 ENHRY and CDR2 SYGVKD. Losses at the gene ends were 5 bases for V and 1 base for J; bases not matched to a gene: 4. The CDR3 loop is CAISYQGGNTEAFF. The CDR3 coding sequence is TGTGCCATCAGTTACCAGGGGGGGAACACTGAAGCTTTCTTT.

CDR3 residues: CASSPQGTPWPTF. CDR3 nucleotide sequence: TGTGCCAGCAGCCCCCAGGGGACACCTTGGCCCACCTTC. The chain joins TRBV7-9 to TRBJ1-2; D might be TRBD1 (6 bases). In germline, CDR1 is SEHNR, CDR2 FQNEAQ (reference sequence). The length of the CDR3 is 13 residues. Trimming stripped 5 bases from V and 13 bases from J, with 20 bases between.

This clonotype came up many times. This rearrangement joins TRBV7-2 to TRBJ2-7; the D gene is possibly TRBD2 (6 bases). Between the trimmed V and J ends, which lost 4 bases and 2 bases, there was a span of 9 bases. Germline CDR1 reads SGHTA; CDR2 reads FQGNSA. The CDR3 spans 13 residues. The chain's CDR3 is CASSSGVTYEQYF. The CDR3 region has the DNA TGTGCCAGCAGCTCGGGGGTAACCTACGAGCAGTACTTC.

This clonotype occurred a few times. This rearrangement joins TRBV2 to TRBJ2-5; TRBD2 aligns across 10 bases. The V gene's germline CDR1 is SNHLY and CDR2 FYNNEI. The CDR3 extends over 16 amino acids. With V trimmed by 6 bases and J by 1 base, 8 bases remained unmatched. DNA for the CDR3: TGTGCCAGCAGGAGACTAGCGGGTGGGACCCAAGAGACCCAGTACTTC. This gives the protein CASRRLAGGTQETQYF.

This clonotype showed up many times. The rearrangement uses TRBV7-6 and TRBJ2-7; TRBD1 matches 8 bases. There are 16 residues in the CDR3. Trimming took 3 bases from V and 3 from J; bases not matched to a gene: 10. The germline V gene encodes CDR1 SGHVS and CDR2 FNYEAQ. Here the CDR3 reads CASSFSLTGQDYEQYF. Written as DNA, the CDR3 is TGTGCCAGCAGCTTTTCACTTACGGGACAGGACTACGAGCAGTACTTC. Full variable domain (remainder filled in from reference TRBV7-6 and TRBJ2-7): GAGVSQSPRYKVTKRGQDVALRCDPISGHVSLYWYRQALGQGPEFLTYFNYEAQQDKSGLPNDRFSAERPEGSISTLTIQRTEQRDSAMYRCASSFSLTGQDYEQYFGPGTRLTVT.

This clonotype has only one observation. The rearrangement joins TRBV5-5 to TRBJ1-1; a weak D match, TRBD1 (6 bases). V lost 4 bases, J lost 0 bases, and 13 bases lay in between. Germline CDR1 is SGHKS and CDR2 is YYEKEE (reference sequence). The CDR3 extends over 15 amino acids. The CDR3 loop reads CASSPDRLMNTEAFF. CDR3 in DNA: TGTGCCAGCAGCCCGGACAGACTCATGAACACTGAAGCTTTCTTT.

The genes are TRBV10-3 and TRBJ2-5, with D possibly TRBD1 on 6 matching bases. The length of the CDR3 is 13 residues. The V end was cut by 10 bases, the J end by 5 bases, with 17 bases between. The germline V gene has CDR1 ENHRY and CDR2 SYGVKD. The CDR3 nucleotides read TGTGCCACTGGGACAAGGGGCATGGAGACCCAGTACTTC. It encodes CATGTRGMETQYF.

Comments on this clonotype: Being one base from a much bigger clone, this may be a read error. The CDR3 region has the DNA TGTGCCAGCGGCCGACTTATCTACGAGCAGTACTTC. Protein sequence: CASGRLIYEQYF. This chain connects TRBV7-2 to TRBJ2-7, with D uncertain. CDR3 length: 12 residues. Trimming pared 8 bases from V and 3 bases from J, leaving 11 bases between. CDR1 is SGHTA and CDR2 is FQGNSA in the germline V gene.

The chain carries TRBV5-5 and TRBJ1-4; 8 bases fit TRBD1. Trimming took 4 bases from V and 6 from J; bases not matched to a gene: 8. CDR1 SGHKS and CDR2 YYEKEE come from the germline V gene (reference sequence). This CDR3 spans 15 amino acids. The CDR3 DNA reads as TGTGCCAGCAGCCCATGGACAGGGTTTGATGAAAAACTGTTTTTT. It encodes CASSPWTGFDEKLFF.

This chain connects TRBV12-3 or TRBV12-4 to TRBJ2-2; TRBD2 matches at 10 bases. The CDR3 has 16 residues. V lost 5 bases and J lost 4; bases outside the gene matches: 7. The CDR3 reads CASSPWLAGGTGELFF. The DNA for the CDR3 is TGTGCCAGCAGTCCCTGGTTAGCGGGAGGCACCGGGGAGCTGTTTTTT.

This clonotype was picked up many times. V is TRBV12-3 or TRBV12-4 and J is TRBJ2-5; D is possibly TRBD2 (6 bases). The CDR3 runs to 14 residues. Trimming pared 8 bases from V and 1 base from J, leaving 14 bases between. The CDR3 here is CASAFQGLQETQYF. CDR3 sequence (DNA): TGTGCCAGCGCCTTTCAGGGACTCCAAGAGACCCAGTACTTC.

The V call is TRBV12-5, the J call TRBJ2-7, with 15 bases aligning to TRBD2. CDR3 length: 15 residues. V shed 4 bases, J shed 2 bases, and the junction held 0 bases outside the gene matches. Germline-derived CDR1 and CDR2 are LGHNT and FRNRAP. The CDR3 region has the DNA TGTGCTAGTGGTTGGACTAGCGGGGGGGCCTACGAGCAGTACTTC. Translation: CASGWTSGGAYEQYF.

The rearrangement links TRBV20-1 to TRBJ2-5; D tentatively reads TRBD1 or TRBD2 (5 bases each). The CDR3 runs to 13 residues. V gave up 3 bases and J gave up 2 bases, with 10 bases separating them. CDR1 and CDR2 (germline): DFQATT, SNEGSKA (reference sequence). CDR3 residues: CSARSGTQETQYF. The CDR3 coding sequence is TGCAGTGCTAGGTCTGGGACGCAAGAGACCCAGTACTTC.

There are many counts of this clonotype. The CDR3 DNA sequence: TGTGCCAGCACGGCTCGGAGGTTGAACTATGGCTACACCTTC. Amino acid sequence: CASTARRLNYGYTF. The chain joins TRBV12-3 or TRBV12-4 to TRBJ1-2; D is uncertain. Trimming left V 7 bases short and J 2 bases short, with 14 bases between. This CDR3 has 14 amino acids.

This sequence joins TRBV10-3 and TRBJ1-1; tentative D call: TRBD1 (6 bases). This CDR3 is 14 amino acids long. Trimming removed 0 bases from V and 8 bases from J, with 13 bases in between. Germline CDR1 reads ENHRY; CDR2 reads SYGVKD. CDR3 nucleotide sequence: TGTGCCATCAGTGAGTCCGGACAGAAGACAGAAGCTTTCTTT. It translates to CAISESGQKTEAFF.

Written as DNA, the CDR3 is TGTGCCAGCAGCCAGTGGGCCCCGGGGACCGGGGAGCTGTTTTTT. This gives the protein CASSQWAPGTGELFF. The chain uses TRBV7-9 and TRBJ2-2, with D possibly TRBD2 on 5 matching bases. From germline, CDR1 is SEHNR and CDR2 FQNEAQ (reference sequence). V was pared by 5 bases and J by 5 bases, with 15 bases between. The CDR3 extends over 15 amino acids.

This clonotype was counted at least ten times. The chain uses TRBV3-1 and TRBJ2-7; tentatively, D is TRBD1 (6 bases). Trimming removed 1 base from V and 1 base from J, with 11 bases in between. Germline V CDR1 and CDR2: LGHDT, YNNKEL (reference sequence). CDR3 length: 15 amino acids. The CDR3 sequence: CASSQGLGQSYEQYF. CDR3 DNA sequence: TGTGCCAGCAGCCAAGGTCTCGGACAGTCCTACGAGCAGTACTTC.

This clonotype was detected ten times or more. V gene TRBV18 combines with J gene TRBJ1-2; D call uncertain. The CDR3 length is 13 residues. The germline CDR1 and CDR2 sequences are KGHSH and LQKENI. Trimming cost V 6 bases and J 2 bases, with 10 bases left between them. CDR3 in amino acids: CASSHVENYGYTF. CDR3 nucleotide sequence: TGTGCCAGCTCTCACGTTGAGAACTATGGCTACACCTTC.

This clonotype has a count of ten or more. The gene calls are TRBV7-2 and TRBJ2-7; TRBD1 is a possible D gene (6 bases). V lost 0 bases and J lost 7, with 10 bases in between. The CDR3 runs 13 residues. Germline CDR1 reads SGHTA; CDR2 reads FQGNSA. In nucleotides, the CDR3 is TGTGCCAGCAGCTTAGCGGGGGCCGGGGAGCAGTACTTC. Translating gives CASSLAGAGEQYF.

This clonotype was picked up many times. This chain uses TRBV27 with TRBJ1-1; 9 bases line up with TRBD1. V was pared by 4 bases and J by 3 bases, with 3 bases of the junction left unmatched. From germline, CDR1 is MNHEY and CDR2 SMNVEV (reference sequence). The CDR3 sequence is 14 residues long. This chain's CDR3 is CASSSRTGDTEAFF. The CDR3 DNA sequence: TGTGCCAGCAGTTCCCGGACAGGGGACACTGAAGCTTTCTTT.

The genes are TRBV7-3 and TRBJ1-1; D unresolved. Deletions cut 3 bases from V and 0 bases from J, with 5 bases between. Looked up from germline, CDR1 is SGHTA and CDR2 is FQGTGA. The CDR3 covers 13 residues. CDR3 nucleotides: TGTGCCAGCAGCTTTGTAGTGAACACTGAAGCTTTCTTT. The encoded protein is CASSFVVNTEAFF. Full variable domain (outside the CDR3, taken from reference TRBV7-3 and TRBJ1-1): GAGVSQTPSNKVTEKGKYVELRCDPISGHTALYWYRQSLGQGPEFLIYFQGTGAADDSGLPNDRFFAVRPEGSVSTLKIQRTERGDSAVYLCASSFVVNTEAFFGQGTRLTVV.